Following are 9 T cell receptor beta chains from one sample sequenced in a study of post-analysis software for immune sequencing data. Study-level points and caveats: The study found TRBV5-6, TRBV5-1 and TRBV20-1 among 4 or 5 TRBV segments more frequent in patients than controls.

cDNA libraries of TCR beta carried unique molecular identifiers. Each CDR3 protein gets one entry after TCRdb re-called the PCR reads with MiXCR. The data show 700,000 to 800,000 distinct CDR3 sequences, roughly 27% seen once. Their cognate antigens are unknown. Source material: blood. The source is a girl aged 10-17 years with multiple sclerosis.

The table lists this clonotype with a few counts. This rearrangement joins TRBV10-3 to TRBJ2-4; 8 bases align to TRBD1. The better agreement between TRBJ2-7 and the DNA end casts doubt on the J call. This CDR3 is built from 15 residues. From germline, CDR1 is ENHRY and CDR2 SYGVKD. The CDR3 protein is CAIRGEDRAAYEQYF. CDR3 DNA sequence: TGTGCCATCAGGGGGGAGGACAGGGCCGCCTACGAGCAGTACTTC.

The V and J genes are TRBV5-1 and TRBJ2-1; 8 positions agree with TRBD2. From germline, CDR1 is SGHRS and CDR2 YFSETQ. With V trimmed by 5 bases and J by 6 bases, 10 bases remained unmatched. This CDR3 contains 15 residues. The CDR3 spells CASSSLSGRFNEQFF. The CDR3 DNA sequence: TGCGCCAGCAGTTCCTTGAGCGGGAGATTCAATGAGCAGTTCTTC.

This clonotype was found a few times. The CDR3, as DNA: TGCAGTGCTATCGCACAGGGAAGGAATCAGCCCCAGCATTTT. Protein product: CSAIAQGRNQPQHF. The chain combines TRBV20-1 with TRBJ1-5; possible D gene TRBD1, 6 bases. Trimming left V 4 bases short and J 4 bases short, with 14 bases between. CDR1 is DFQATT and CDR2 is SNEGSKA in the germline V gene (reference sequence). The CDR3 totals 14 residues.

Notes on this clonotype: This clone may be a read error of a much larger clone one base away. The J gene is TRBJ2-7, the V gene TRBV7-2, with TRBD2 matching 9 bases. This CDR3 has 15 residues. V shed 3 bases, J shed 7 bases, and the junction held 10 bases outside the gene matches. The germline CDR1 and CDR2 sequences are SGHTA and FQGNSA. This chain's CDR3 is CASSLGLASYNEQYF. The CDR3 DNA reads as TGTGCCAGCAGCTTGGGACTAGCATCCTACAATGAGCAGTACTTC. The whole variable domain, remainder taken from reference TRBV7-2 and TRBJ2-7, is GAGVSQSPSNKVTEKGKDVELRCDPISGHTALYWYRQSLGQGLEFLIYFQGNSAPDKSGLPSDRFSAERTGGSVSTLTIQRTQQEDSAVYLCASSLGLASYNEQYFGPGTRLTVT.

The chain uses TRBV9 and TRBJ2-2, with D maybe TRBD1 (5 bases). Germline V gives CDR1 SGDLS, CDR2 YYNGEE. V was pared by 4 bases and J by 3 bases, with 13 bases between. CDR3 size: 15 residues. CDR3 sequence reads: CASSPSRVDTGELFF. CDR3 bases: TGTGCCAGCAGCCCCAGCAGGGTTGACACCGGGGAGCTGTTTTTT. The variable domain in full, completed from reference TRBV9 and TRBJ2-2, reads DSGVTQTPKHLITATGQRVTLRCSPRSGDLSVYWYQQSLDQGLQFLIQYYNGEERAKGNILERFSAQQFPDLHSELNLSSLELGDSALYFCASSPSRVDTGELFFGEGSRLTVL.

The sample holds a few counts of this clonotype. The CDR3 DNA is TGTGCCACCTACGACAGCTCTACCTACGAGCAGTACTTC. This encodes CATYDSSTYEQYF. The genes are TRBV6-6 and TRBJ2-7; D is possibly TRBD1 (5 bases). CDR1 is MNHNY and CDR2 is SVGAGI in the germline V gene (reference sequence). V was cut by 10 bases and J by 2 bases, with 15 bases left in between. The CDR3 is 13 amino acids.

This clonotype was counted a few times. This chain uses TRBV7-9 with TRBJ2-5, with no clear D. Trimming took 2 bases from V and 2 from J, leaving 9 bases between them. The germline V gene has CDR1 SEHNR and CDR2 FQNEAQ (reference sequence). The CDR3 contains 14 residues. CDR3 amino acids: CASSLITAQETQYF. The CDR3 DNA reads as TGTGCCAGCAGCTTAATCACCGCGCAAGAGACCCAGTACTTC.

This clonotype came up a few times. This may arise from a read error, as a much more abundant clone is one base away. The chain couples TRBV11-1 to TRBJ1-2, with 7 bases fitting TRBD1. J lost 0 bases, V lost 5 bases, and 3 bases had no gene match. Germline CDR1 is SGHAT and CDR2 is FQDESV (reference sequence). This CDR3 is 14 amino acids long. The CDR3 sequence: CASSRDRTNYGYTF. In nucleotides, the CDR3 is TGTGCCAGCAGCCGGGACAGAACTAACTATGGCTACACCTTC.

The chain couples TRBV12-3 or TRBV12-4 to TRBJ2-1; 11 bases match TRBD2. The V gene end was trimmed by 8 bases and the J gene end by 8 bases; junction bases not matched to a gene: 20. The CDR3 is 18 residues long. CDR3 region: CASVRYGSGRAAVDEQFF. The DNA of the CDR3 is TGTGCCAGCGTTCGCTACGGTAGCGGGAGGGCCGCTGTCGATGAGCAGTTCTTC.